This T cell receptor beta chain was obtained from a study of blood T cell repertoires in COVID-19 (dated by TCRdb to 2019 to 2021). Describing the broader study: Samples from collaborators originated in the United States, Italy and Spain and spanned both the acute and convalescent phases of COVID-19. The material from the prospective study consisted of cDNA or gDNA derived from T cells, B-cell-depleted T cells, or PBMCs. The dataset comprised deeply sampled blood TCRbeta repertoires from subjects exposed to, actively infected with, or recovered from COVID-19. The repertoires were released in a freely available public database intended as a resource for research on the immune response to SARS-CoV-2. Samples were obtained from the ongoing ImmuneRACE study (first 160 participants) and from approximately 1,200 subjects provided by 6 global collaborators. The sample metadata nearly always contained a de-identified subject ID, COVID-19 status, age in years and sex. Where available, HLA class I and class II types were obtained from metadata supplied by the sample provider rather than from assay-based typing. General findings and caveats noted by the study authors: The amount of clinical and demographic metadata varied by source and participant and was provided uncurated.

This clone came up once. Which antigen it targets is not known. Base qualities were left out, and no much larger clone turns up one base away. The germline V gene provides CDR1 SGHDT and CDR2 YYEEEE. The CDR3 goes from the cysteine to the phenylalanine over 14 residues. Only the CDR3 portion is preserved as DNA: 42 bases, with reading frame beginning at the first base. V drops 7 bases and J drops 0 bases, leaving 11 bases in between. Participants in the prospective study were enrolled through a virtual design, were aged roughly 18 to 100 years, and lived in approximately 25 United States geographic areas. To assign participants to cohorts, the prospective study relied on clinical history that participants themselves reported in a screening survey and a study questionnaire. For ImmuneRACE Cohort 3, a participant was defined as recovered based on two consecutive negative NP/OP PCR tests, clearance by a healthcare professional, or resolution of symptoms. In the prospective study, mobile phlebotomists collected whole blood, serum and a nasopharyngeal or oropharyngeal swab from each participant. Over a roughly 2-month period, participants in the prospective study had the option of providing additional blood draws and questionnaires. Before DNA extraction, prospective study blood samples were shipped either frozen or at room temperature.

TCRbeta CDR3 regions were amplified from genomic DNA by means of the immunoSEQ Assay, a bias-controlled multiplex PCR. Under the source paper's analysis protocol: The number of nucleated cells in each sample was estimated from the amplification of reference gene primers within the assay. To quantify the absolute abundance of each unique TCRbeta CDR3 rearrangement, sequence reads were collapsed and filtered. For each sample, productive Simpson clonality was calculated as the square root of Simpson's diversity index over productive rearrangements. TCRdb mirrors the immuneACCESS table, restricted to in-frame sequences. Some clones are absent from its copies; in checked studies, under half trace to an unresolved V gene, and the reason for the others is unknown. The V and J calls and clone size were taken over from that table, and D and trimming were inferred from the DNA. For this sample the table gives fewer than 200,000 clones, of which 70% to 90% were detected only once. Of the sample, 4.4% falls within the top ten clones.

This TCR came from a woman between 45 and 60 years old who had recovered from COVID-19. The rearranged segments are TRBV5-6 and TRBJ1-3; a tentative D call is TRBD1 (5 bases match). The specimen sequenced was PBMCs or T cells enriched from blood (not recorded which). The nucleotide sequence reads TGTGCCAGCGCCGGGGGGTTCTCTGGAAACACCATATATTTT. Its coded protein is CASAGGFSGNTIYF.